These 15 T cell receptor beta chains came from one sample sequenced in a study of control samples from healthy donors and cancer patients. The protocol was immunoSEQ multiplex PCR, while the TCRdb copy is restricted to in-frame clones and leaves out a portion. The sample includes around 50,000 clones, 95% seen only once; the top ten take roughly 2.3%. The source material was blood. These TCRs come from a man younger than 40 in good health.

The rearrangement joins TRBV5-1 to TRBJ1-1, with D maybe TRBD1 (5 bases). The germline V gene has CDR1 SGHRS and CDR2 YFSETQ. Trimming stripped 4 bases from V and 10 bases from J, with 17 bases between. The length of the CDR3 is 13 residues. The CDR3 nucleotides are TGCGCCAGCAGCAACGGGACGAGGGTTAGAGCTTTCTTT. It translates to CASSNGTRVRAFF.

The genes are TRBV9 and TRBJ2-2; 10 nucleotides match TRBD2. The CDR3 totals 16 residues. Germline CDR1 and CDR2: SGDLS and YYNGEE. With V trimmed by 4 bases and J by 5 bases, 8 bases remained unmatched. CDR3 sequence reads: CASSWLAGAGTGELFF. CDR3 nucleotides: TGTGCCAGCAGCTGGCTAGCGGGAGCAGGGACCGGGGAGCTGTTTTTT.

The J gene is TRBJ2-1, the V gene TRBV19; weak D call: TRBD1 (5 bases). This CDR3 has 15 residues. Trimming took off 3 bases at V and 6 bases at J, with 15 bases between the two ends. Germline loops: CDR1 LNHDA, CDR2 SQIVND (reference sequence). CDR3: CASSMGLGISNEQFF. Written as DNA, the CDR3 is TGTGCCAGTAGTATGGGGCTAGGCATCAGCAATGAGCAGTTCTTC.

This chain links TRBV18 with TRBJ2-1; D assignment may be TRBD1 or TRBD2 (5 bases each). Trimming left V 2 bases short and J 6 bases short, with 14 bases between. The CDR3 extends over 15 amino acids. Germline V gives CDR1 KGHSH, CDR2 LQKENI. As DNA, the CDR3 is TGTGCCAGCTCACCAAATCCGGGACCAATCAATGAGCAGTTCTTC. It encodes CASSPNPGPINEQFF.

This chain joins TRBV30 and TRBJ2-1; weak D call: TRBD1 (6 bases). The V end lost 2 bases, the J end lost 0 bases, and 11 bases lay between the germline ends. Germline V gives CDR1 GTSNPN, CDR2 SVGIG (reference sequence). CDR3 length equals 15 residues. CDR3 nucleotide sequence: TGTGCCTGGAGTCCAGGACAGAGCTCCTACAATGAGCAGTTCTTC. It codes for CAWSPGQSSYNEQFF.

V and J are TRBV6-2 or TRBV6-3 and TRBJ1-6; D is undetermined. The germline V gene has CDR1 MNHEY and CDR2 SVGEGT. This CDR3 region has 14 residues. Between the trimmed V and J ends, which lost 4 bases and 0 bases, there was a span of 4 bases. As DNA, the CDR3 is TGTGCCAGCAGTTCTGACTCCTATAATTCACCCCTCCACTTT. Translation: CASSSDSYNSPLHF.

CDR3 sequence: CASSLTSGSTDTQYF. CDR3 in DNA: TGCGCCAGCAGCTTGACTAGCGGAAGCACAGATACGCAGTATTTT. The chain carries TRBV5-1 and TRBJ2-3; TRBD2 aligns across 8 bases. Germline assignment: CDR1 SGHRS and CDR2 YFSETQ. CDR3 size: 15 residues. Unmatched junction bases numbered 1, after V lost 1 base and J lost 0 bases.

This rearrangement joins TRBV5-5 to TRBJ2-1; D may be TRBD1 (6 bases). The germline CDR1 and CDR2 sequences are SGHKS and YYEKEE (reference sequence). Trimming removed 2 bases from V and 7 bases from J, with 19 bases in between. This CDR3 has 16 amino acids. The CDR3: CASSFSDSLYMNEQFF. The DNA for the CDR3 is TGTGCCAGCAGCTTTTCGGACAGTCTCTACATGAATGAGCAGTTCTTC.

The chain joins TRBV9 to TRBJ2-5; maybe TRBD1 (5 bases). The CDR3 spans 14 residues. V lost 0 bases and J lost 6, with 12 bases in between. The germline CDR1 and CDR2 sequences are SGDLS and YYNGEE. The CDR3 coding sequence is TGTGCCAGCAGCGTAGAAGACAGATCGAAGACCCAGTACTTC. Protein product: CASSVEDRSKTQYF. Full variable domain (missing parts from reference TRBV9 and TRBJ2-5): DSGVTQTPKHLITATGQRVTLRCSPRSGDLSVYWYQQSLDQGLQFLIQYYNGEERAKGNILERFSAQQFPDLHSELNLSSLELGDSALYFCASSVEDRSKTQYFGPGTRLLVL.

This chain uses TRBV5-1 with TRBJ2-7, with D maybe TRBD1 (6 bases). Between the trimmed V and J ends, which lost 4 bases and 3 bases, there was a span of 14 bases. CDR1 is SGHRS, CDR2 YFSETQ, per germline. The CDR3 length is 14 residues. This CDR3 reads CASSIGDIYYEQYF. CDR3 bases: TGCGCCAGCAGCATCGGGGACATCTACTACGAGCAGTACTTC.

A single count supports this clone. The chain joins TRBV29-1 to TRBJ2-7; D remains unclear. This CDR3 has 14 amino acids. The ends were cut back, 4 bases at V and 0 bases at J, with 13 bases in the middle. Germline-derived CDR1 and CDR2 are SQVTM and ANQGSEA. The chain's CDR3 is CSVVLHGASYEQYF. DNA of the CDR3: TGCAGCGTTGTCCTCCACGGCGCCTCCTACGAGCAGTACTTC.

This chain connects TRBV10-3 to TRBJ1-2, with a weak D call TRBD1 (5 bases). The CDR3 loop spans 13 amino acids. Germline V CDR1 and CDR2: ENHRY, SYGVKD. V was trimmed by 6 bases and J by 7 bases, leaving 15 bases between them. CDR3: CAISRDGGSGYTF. The CDR3 DNA is TGTGCCATCAGCCGGGACGGGGGGTCTGGCTACACCTTC.

CDR3 sequence (DNA): TGTGCCAGCAGCTTAGACAGGGGAATAGGTATGAACACTGAAGCTTTCTTT. Protein: CASSLDRGIGMNTEAFF. V gene TRBV11-2 combines with J gene TRBJ1-1, with D maybe TRBD1 (6 bases). V was pared by 0 bases and J by 0 bases, with 14 bases between. From germline, CDR1 is SGHAT and CDR2 FQNNGV. This CDR3 is 17 amino acids long.

This chain connects TRBV6-2 or TRBV6-3 to TRBJ1-1; D not resolved. This CDR3 has 14 amino acids. Trimming cost V 0 bases and J 1 base, with 6 bases left between them. Germline V gives CDR1 MNHEY, CDR2 SVGEGT. The CDR3 region is CASSYSLGNTEAFF. The DNA for the CDR3 is TGTGCCAGCAGTTACTCGCTGGGGAACACTGAAGCTTTCTTT.

V gene TRBV7-9 combines with J gene TRBJ1-2; 7 bases are shared with TRBD1. The ends lost 4 bases at V and 12 bases at J; junction bases unmatched: 14. Germline loops: CDR1 SEHNR, CDR2 FQNEAQ (reference sequence). The CDR3 has 14 residues. The CDR3 here is CASSSPGQLTRHTF. The CDR3 nucleotides read TGTGCCAGCAGCTCCCCGGGACAGTTAACACGCCACACCTTC.